This T cell receptor (beta chain) was sequenced for a study of response to subunit inactivated influenza vaccine. A single record per CDR3 protein comes from TCRdb applying MiXCR to the RT-PCR reads. The sample lists hundreds of thousands of distinct CDR3 sequences; less than 8% were seen once. For this clonotype: What it binds is unknown.

Whole-study results and caveats: Researchers suggested that each seasonal influenza vaccination recruits few new T cells.

The receptor comes from a man aged 50 to 69 who received an inactivated influenza vaccine. Sample: PBMCs from blood, taken 23 months after vaccination.

This CDR3 reads CASSFHGERGYNEQFF. The CDR3 nucleotides read TGTGCCAGCAGTTTCCATGGCGAAAGAGGCTACAATGAGCAGTTCTTC. The J gene is TRBJ2-1, the V gene TRBV28, with unresolved D. Between the trimmed V and J ends, which lost 3 bases and 3 bases, there was a span of 15 bases. The CDR3 covers 16 residues. From germline, CDR1 is MDHEN and CDR2 SYDVKM.